The T cell receptor beta chain under discussion was sequenced for a study of CD8+ T cells in alopecia areata (dated by TCRdb to 2016 to 2018). Looking at the study overall: Treated patients were enrolled in an open-label pilot trial of oral tofacitinib at 5 to 10 mg twice daily for moderate-to-severe alopecia areata. Tofacitinib was given for 6 to 18 months, followed by 6 months of follow-up off drug to assess delayed response and recurrence. In treated patients, disease severity was measured using the SALT score, which gives the percentage of scalp surface area affected. To study T cell clonal expansion in alopecia areata, the researchers applied high-throughput TCRbeta sequencing to both the C3H/HeJ mouse model and human patients. On the human side, TCRbeta sequencing was run on scalp tissue and on sorted CD4+ and CD8+ peripheral blood T cells from healthy controls and from alopecia areata patients with either patchy or totalis/universalis disease. Biopsies were taken from tofacitinib-treated patients at baseline and again at 4 and 24 weeks into treatment, and several of those patients also had a later scalp biopsy. Scalp clonality was compared among normal scalp (n=4), patchy alopecia areata scalp (n=8), and alopecia totalis/universalis scalp (n=8). RNA was extracted with the PAXgene miRNA kit for fixed scalp, the miRNeasy kit for PBMCs, and the RNeasy kit for mouse skin. TCRbeta CDR3 regions were amplified by immunoSEQ multiplex PCR with 35 Vbeta forward and 13 Jbeta reverse primers.

Study-wide conclusions, independent of this receptor: Compared with normal scalp, lesional scalp, particularly in alopecia totalis/universalis, had higher clonality and more expanded CD8+ clones, which suggests antigenic drive. During tofacitinib treatment, many expanded lesional clones remained in scalp and blood, and this persistence may partly explain relapse after treatment is stopped. Tofacitinib significantly decreased scalp clonality and the number of expanded CD8+ clones among the top 100 scalp clones. The treated cohort was small, with a single nonresponder, so links between baseline CD8+ expansion and response need larger studies. Resident alphabeta T cells in normal human skin are also sequenced, complicating scalp TCR repertoire analysis, unlike mouse skin dominated by gammadelta T cells. Compared with mice, TCR sequences shared between patients were less clear, possibly partly because of HLA diversity across the patient population.

A note on this clone: Its antigen is not yet known. Nothing much larger sits one base from this clone, and base qualities are not available.

V was cut back by 8 bases and J by 5 bases, leaving a gap of 18 bases between them. The CDR3 measures 14 amino acids from cysteine to phenylalanine. The kept DNA is CDR3 alone, 42 bases in frame from the first base. CDR1 and CDR2 are drawn from the germline V gene: MNHEY, SVGAGI. Libraries came from the immunoSEQ multiplex PCR assay. For TCR sequencing, RNA was extracted from every sample and reverse transcribed into cDNA to serve as template. SuperScript III was used for first-strand cDNA synthesis, primed with a 2:1 mix of oligo-dT and random hexamers. Amplification bias was assessed with a synthetic immune receptor repertoire, and residual bias was removed computationally. The paper's processing steps were these. Raw reads were preprocessed to remove errors, and CDR3 was defined according to IMGT conventions as the region from the conserved cysteine to phenylalanine. Clonality was computed as 1 minus the Shannon entropy, with the entropy normalized by log2 of the number of productive unique TCRs. Whether each scalp clone was CD4 or CD8 was inferred by checking scalp TCRbeta sequences against the CD4 and CD8 repertoires from sorted blood. In TCRdb, the immuneACCESS table is reduced to in-frame sequences with V and J assigned. These tables do not hold every clone; where another copy was compared, an unresolved V gene accounts for under half, and the others remain unexplained. That table gives V, J and clone size, and the DNA gave D and trimming. For this sample there are roughly 210,000 clones; roughly 40% appear just once. In total, the top ten clones hold around 2.5% of the sample.

The sample's treatment or condition label, decoded: oral pan-JAK inhibitor, 5-10 mg twice daily. Lesional scalp punch biopsies and peripheral blood were obtained from alopecia areata patients. After PBMCs were isolated by density centrifugation and stained for CD3, CD4 and CD8, a FACSAria was used to sort CD4+ and CD8+ T cells. The V gene is TRBV6-5 and the J gene is TRBJ1-2; no D segment can be confidently identified. The sample consisted of CD4+ T cells sorted from blood, taken at approximately week 36, from a patient treated with tofacitinib. The sequence derives from a human donor with alopecia areata. The sequenced DNA: TGTGCCAGCCAAAAGGTGTCAGCGCCTTATGGCTACACCTTC. Protein translation: CASQKVSAPYGYTF.